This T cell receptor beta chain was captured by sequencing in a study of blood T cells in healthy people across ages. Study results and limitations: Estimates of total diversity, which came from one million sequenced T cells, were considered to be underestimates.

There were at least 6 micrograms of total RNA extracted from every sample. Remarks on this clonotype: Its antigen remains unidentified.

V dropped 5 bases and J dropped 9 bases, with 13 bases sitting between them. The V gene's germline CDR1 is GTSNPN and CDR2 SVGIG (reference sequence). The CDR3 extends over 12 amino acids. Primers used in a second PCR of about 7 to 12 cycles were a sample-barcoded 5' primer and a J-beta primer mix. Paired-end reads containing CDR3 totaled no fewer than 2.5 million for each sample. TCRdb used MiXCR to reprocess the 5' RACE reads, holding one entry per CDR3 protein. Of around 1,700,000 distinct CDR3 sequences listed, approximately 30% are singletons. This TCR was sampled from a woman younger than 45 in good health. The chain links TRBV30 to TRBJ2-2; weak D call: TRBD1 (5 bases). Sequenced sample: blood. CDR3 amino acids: CAWDRLPRELFF. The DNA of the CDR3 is TGTGCCTGGGACAGACTTCCCCGGGAGCTGTTTTTT. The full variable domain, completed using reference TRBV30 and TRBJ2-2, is SQTIHQWPATLVQPVGSPLSLECTVEGTSNPNLYWYRQAAGRGLQLLFYSVGIGQISSEVPQNLSASRPQDRQFILSSKKLLLSDSGFYLCAWDRLPRELFFGEGSRLTVL.